Following are 19 T cell receptor beta chains from one sample sequenced in a study of control samples from healthy donors and cancer patients. TCRdb's table, derived via immunoSEQ multiplex PCR, lists solely in-frame clones and lacks some. The sample yields about 89,000 clones, roughly nine tenths seen once. Material: blood. These receptors were obtained from a man under 40 in good health.

This clone was detected once. V usage is TRBV7-2 and J usage is TRBJ1-2, with 10 bases lining up with TRBD1. The germline V gene encodes CDR1 SGHTA and CDR2 FQGNSA. The CDR3 totals 14 residues. V lost 5 bases to trimming and J lost 7 bases; unmatched junction nucleotides: 7. This CDR3 is CASSKRDRGTGYTF. CDR3 in DNA: TGTGCCAGCAGCAAACGGGACAGGGGTACTGGCTACACCTTC. Full variable domain (rest looked up from reference TRBV7-2 and TRBJ1-2): GAGVSQSPSNKVTEKGKDVELRCDPISGHTALYWYRQSLGQGLEFLIYFQGNSAPDKSGLPSDRFSAERTGGSVSTLTIQRTQQEDSAVYLCASSKRDRGTGYTFGSGTRLTVV.

J is TRBJ1-1 and V is TRBV11-1; D unclear. Between the trimmed V and J ends, which lost 5 bases and 1 base, there was a span of 8 bases. CDR1 is SGHAT, CDR2 FQDESV, per germline (reference sequence). The CDR3 extends over 13 amino acids. CDR3 residues: CASSHIWNTEAFF. The CDR3 DNA follows: TGTGCCAGCAGCCATATATGGAACACTGAAGCTTTCTTT.

This clone was seen a few times. The chain links TRBV19 to TRBJ1-5, with TRBD1 as a possible D gene (5 bases). Trimming removed 1 base from V and 3 bases from J, with 10 bases in between. The CDR3 consists of 15 residues. Germline V gene data show CDR1 as LNHDA and CDR2 as SQIVND (reference sequence). The CDR3 loop reads CASSIGRQLNQPQHF. CDR3 DNA sequence: TGTGCCAGTAGTATAGGGCGACAGCTCAATCAGCCCCAGCATTTT.

The chain links TRBV12-3 or TRBV12-4 to TRBJ1-6; D remains ambiguous. There are 13 residues in the CDR3. V lost 1 base, J lost 5 bases, and 3 bases lay in between. DNA of the CDR3: TGTGCCAGCAGTTTAGGAAATAATTCACCCCTCCACTTT. Translating gives CASSLGNNSPLHF.

The chain is built from TRBV19 and TRBJ2-3; D is unclear. The CDR3 totals 14 residues. Germline V gene data show CDR1 as LNHDA and CDR2 as SQIVND (reference sequence). Between the trimmed V and J ends, which lost 5 bases and 2 bases, there was a span of 11 bases. The CDR3 nucleotides are TGTGCCAGTAGTCGGCTCGGTGTCACAGATACGCAGTATTTT. It yields the protein CASSRLGVTDTQYF.

This clone was detected once. The chain carries TRBV2 and TRBJ1-3; D might be TRBD1 (6 bases). Per the germline V gene, CDR1 is SNHLY and CDR2 is FYNNEI. The V end lost 2 bases, the J end lost 2 bases, and 13 bases lay between the germline ends. CDR3 size: 16 residues. CDR3 loop: CASSEIPQGPGNTIYF. The CDR3 DNA reads as TGTGCCAGCAGTGAAATCCCGCAGGGGCCTGGAAACACCATATATTTT.

V is TRBV4-2 and J is TRBJ2-5; the D gene is possibly TRBD2 (6 bases). The germline CDR1 and CDR2 sequences are LGHNA and YNFKEQ. The CDR3 is made up of 16 amino acids. Trimming stripped 0 bases from V and 5 bases from J, with 16 bases between. This chain's CDR3 is CASSQEPRGIRETQYF. The DNA of the CDR3 is TGTGCCAGCAGCCAAGAACCTCGGGGGATACGCGAGACCCAGTACTTC.

The chain combines TRBV4-1 with TRBJ1-6; D call uncertain. Per germline, CDR1 MGHRA and CDR2 YSYEKL. Trimming took 0 bases from V and 8 from J, leaving 11 bases between them. The CDR3 covers 15 residues. The CDR3 here is CASSQEQDTYSPLHF. CDR3 sequence (DNA): TGCGCCAGCAGCCAAGAGCAGGATACCTATTCACCCCTCCACTTT.

This sequence joins TRBV9 and TRBJ2-3, with D unresolved. The CDR3 consists of 15 residues. The V end was cut by 0 bases, the J end by 7 bases, with 15 bases between. The germline CDR1 and CDR2 sequences are SGDLS and YYNGEE. Here the CDR3 reads CASSVEAGKGNTQYF. CDR3 in DNA: TGTGCCAGCAGCGTAGAGGCTGGCAAAGGGAATACGCAGTATTTT.

The chain combines TRBV11-2 with TRBJ1-1; D not certain. V dropped 4 bases and J dropped 6 bases, with 15 bases sitting between them. Germline CDR1 reads SGHAT; CDR2 reads FQNNGV. This CDR3 contains 14 residues. The CDR3 spells CASSSLGIWAEAFF. The CDR3 coding sequence is TGTGCCAGCAGCTCTTTAGGGATCTGGGCTGAAGCTTTCTTT.

A note on this clone: One junction end disagrees with the germline gene, perhaps due to a read error. This chain connects TRBV5-1 to TRBJ1-1; possible D gene TRBD1, 6 bases. The CDR3 consists of 12 residues. Per the germline V gene, CDR1 is SGHRS and CDR2 is YFSETQ. Here the CDR3 DNA reads TGCGCCAGCAGCTTGGGGGACACCGAAGCTTTCTTT. Protein sequence: CASSLGDTEAFF.

The chain recombines TRBV30 with TRBJ1-4, with a possible D match to TRBD1 (5 bases). The CDR3 loop spans 13 amino acids. Germline CDR1 is GTSNPN and CDR2 is SVGIG (reference sequence). The ends were cut back, 7 bases at V and 7 bases at J, with 16 bases in the middle. Here the CDR3 DNA reads TGTGCCTCGATCGACCGTGGGGGTGAAAAACTGTTTTTT. Its protein product is CASIDRGGEKLFF.

The V and J genes are TRBV29-1 and TRBJ2-4, with D maybe TRBD1 (6 bases). The CDR3 is 15 residues long. Germline V CDR1 and CDR2: SQVTM, ANQGSEA. Trimming took 4 bases from V and 0 from J, leaving 13 bases between them. This chain's CDR3 is CSVAPQGTAKNIQYF. The CDR3, as DNA: TGCAGCGTTGCCCCACAGGGTACAGCCAAAAACATTCAGTACTTC.

This chain uses TRBV6-2 or TRBV6-3 with TRBJ2-1, with 11 bases matching TRBD2. The CDR3 extends over 16 amino acids. V shed 5 bases, J shed 4 bases, and the junction held 7 bases outside the gene matches. Germline V gene lookup returns CDR1 MNHEY and CDR2 SVGEGT. The CDR3 sequence: CASSPSPSGGYNEQFF. For the CDR3, the DNA is TGTGCCAGCAGTCCCAGCCCTAGCGGGGGGTACAATGAGCAGTTCTTC.

V is TRBV5-6 and J is TRBJ2-3, with D uncertain. Trimming removed 6 bases from V and 5 bases from J, with 22 bases in between. CDR3 size: 16 residues. Germline CDR1 is SGHDT and CDR2 is YYEEEE. The CDR3 region is CASISLADTLRDTQYF. The CDR3 DNA reads TGTGCCAGCATCTCCCTGGCGGATACTTTACGAGATACGCAGTATTTT.

In its sample, this clone was seen a few times. V and J are TRBV5-4 and TRBJ2-1; D assignment may be TRBD1 or TRBD2 (5 bases each). Trimming stripped 4 bases from V and 5 bases from J, with 16 bases between. The CDR3 is 15 residues long. Germline lookup yields CDR1 SGHNT and CDR2 YYREEE (reference sequence). CDR3 DNA sequence: TGTGCCAGCAGCGGGCCGGGAACCAGGGACAATGAGCAGTTCTTC. Translating gives CASSGPGTRDNEQFF.

The chain carries TRBV19 and TRBJ2-7, with TRBD1 as a possible D gene (6 bases). V was clipped by 3 bases and J by 4 bases, with 16 bases between them. The V gene's germline CDR1 is LNHDA and CDR2 SQIVND (reference sequence). CDR3 length equals 15 residues. The CDR3 DNA sequence: TGTGCCAGTAGTATCAGGCCAGGGGCGCGGTACGAGCAGTACTTC. The encoded protein is CASSIRPGARYEQYF.

The genes are TRBV5-1 and TRBJ2-5; 7 bases match TRBD2. Germline V gene data show CDR1 as SGHRS and CDR2 as YFSETQ. J lost 4 bases, V lost 2 bases, and 11 bases had no gene match. The CDR3 extends over 16 amino acids. The CDR3 sequence is CASSFGAGSVGETQYF. In nucleotides, the CDR3 is TGCGCCAGCAGCTTCGGAGCGGGGAGTGTTGGAGAGACCCAGTACTTC.

The rearrangement links TRBV11-2 to TRBJ2-1, with 9 positions matching TRBD2. Trimming removed 6 bases from V and 6 bases from J; junction bases left unmatched: 6. Per germline, CDR1 SGHAT and CDR2 FQNNGV. The CDR3 totals 14 residues. The CDR3 DNA follows: TGTGCCAGCAGGGGAGGACTAGCGATCAATGAGCAGTTCTTC. This codes for CASRGGLAINEQFF.